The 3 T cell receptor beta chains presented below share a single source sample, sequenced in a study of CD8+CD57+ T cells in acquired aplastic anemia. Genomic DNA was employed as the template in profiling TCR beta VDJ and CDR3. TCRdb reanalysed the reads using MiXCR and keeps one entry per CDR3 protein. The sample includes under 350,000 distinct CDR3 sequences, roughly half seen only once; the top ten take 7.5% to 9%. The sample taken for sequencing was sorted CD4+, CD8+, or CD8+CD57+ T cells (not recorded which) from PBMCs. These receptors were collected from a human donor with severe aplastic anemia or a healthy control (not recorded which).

The CDR3 sequence is CATTDRQLSGNTIYF. The CDR3 region has the DNA TGTGCCACCACCGACCGACAGCTCTCTGGAAACACCATATATTTT. The chain joins TRBV15 to TRBJ1-3; D may be TRBD1 (5 bases). The CDR3 covers 15 residues. V lost 7 bases and J lost 0, with 13 bases in between. The V gene's germline CDR1 is LNHNV and CDR2 YYDKDF (reference sequence).

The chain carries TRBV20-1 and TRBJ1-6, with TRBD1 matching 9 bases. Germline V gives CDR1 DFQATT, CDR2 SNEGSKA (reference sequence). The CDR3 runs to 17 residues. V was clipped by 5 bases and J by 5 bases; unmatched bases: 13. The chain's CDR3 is CSARSGTGRGHNSPLHF. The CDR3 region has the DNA TGCAGTGCTCGTTCCGGGACAGGGAGGGGACATAATTCACCCCTCCACTTT.

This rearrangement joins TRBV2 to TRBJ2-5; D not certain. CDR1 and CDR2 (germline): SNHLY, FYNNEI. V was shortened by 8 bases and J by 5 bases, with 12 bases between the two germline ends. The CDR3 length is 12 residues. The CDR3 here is CASQQTGETQYF. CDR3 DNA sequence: TGTGCCAGCCAACAGACCGGGGAGACCCAGTACTTC.